This is a list of T cell receptor beta chains from one sample in a study of Tregs in tolerant kidney transplant recipients. Assay: immunoSEQ multiplex PCR; the TCRdb copy retains only in-frame clones and omits some. The sample includes about 50,000 clones, over 85% seen only once; the top ten take around 16%. The sequencing here drew on CD8+ T cells from blood (PBMCs), taken 12 months after the transplant. These receptors were obtained from a human patient who received a combined kidney and bone marrow transplant. Some T cells here may be from the graft donor. Both conserved end residues are part of each CDR3. D genes are given only for firm matches. Where a row states a size, it is once, few, many or the class of an expanded clone; other rows omit it.

J gene: TRBJ2-7; clone size: -; D gene: -; V gene: TRBV28; CDR3 protein: CASSSQGPYEQYF; CDR3 DNA: TGTGCCAGCAGTTCTCAGGGGCCCTACGAGCAGTACTTC
J gene: TRBJ1-6; clone size: -; D gene: -; V gene: TRBV30; CDR3 protein: CAWASGQGYSPLHF; CDR3 DNA: TGTGCCTGGGCCAGCGGGCAGGGCTATTCACCCCTCCACTTT
J gene: TRBJ1-2; clone size: -; D gene: -; V gene: TRBV6-5; CDR3 protein: CASSYSEGPDGYTF; CDR3 DNA: TGTGCCAGCAGTTACTCGGAGGGGCCCGATGGCTACACCTTC
J gene: TRBJ2-7; clone size: -; D gene: TRBD1; V gene: TRBV19; CDR3 protein: CASSVGQGYYEQYF; CDR3 DNA: TGTGCCAGTAGTGTGGGACAGGGGTACTACGAGCAGTACTTC
J gene: TRBJ1-5; clone size: -; D gene: -; V gene: TRBV15; CDR3 protein: CATSRRAGIRQPQHF; CDR3 DNA: TGTGCCACCAGCAGACGAGCGGGCATCAGGCAGCCCCAGCATTTT
J gene: TRBJ2-3; clone size: -; D gene: TRBD2; V gene: TRBV4-3; CDR3 protein: CASSPIAGDADTQYF; CDR3 DNA: TGCGCCAGCAGCCCGATAGCGGGAGACGCAGATACGCAGTATTTT
J gene: TRBJ2-7; clone size: -; D gene: TRBD2; V gene: TRBV7-6; CDR3 protein: CASSLATSGVNPSYEQYF; CDR3 DNA: TGTGCCAGCAGCTTAGCTACTAGCGGAGTCAACCCCTCCTACGAGCAGTACTTC
J gene: TRBJ2-7; clone size: -; D gene: -; V gene: TRBV4-2; CDR3 protein: CASSQDGRTYSSYEQYF; CDR3 DNA: TGTGCCAGCAGCCAAGATGGCCGGACTTATAGCTCCTACGAGCAGTACTTC
J gene: TRBJ2-5; clone size: -; D gene: TRBD1; V gene: TRBV4-1; CDR3 protein: CASSQDSRTGYEKETQYF; CDR3 DNA: TGCGCCAGCAGCCAAGATTCCCGGACAGGGTACGAAAAAGAGACCCAGTACTTC
J gene: TRBJ2-1; clone size: -; D gene: TRBD2; V gene: TRBV29-1; CDR3 protein: CSVVAASGGPYLFF; CDR3 DNA: TGCAGCGTTGTAGCCGCTAGCGGGGGGCCGTATCTGTTCTTC
J gene: TRBJ2-2; clone size: -; D gene: -; V gene: TRBV11-2; CDR3 protein: CASSPVLSNTGELFF; CDR3 DNA: TGTGCCAGCAGCCCGGTCTTATCGAACACCGGGGAGCTGTTTTTT
J gene: TRBJ2-1; clone size: -; D gene: TRBD2; V gene: TRBV19; CDR3 protein: CASSFIAGLAGNEQFF; CDR3 DNA: TGTGCCAGTAGTTTCATCGCGGGACTAGCAGGAAATGAGCAGTTCTTC
J gene: TRBJ2-2; clone size: -; D gene: -; V gene: TRBV9; CDR3 protein: CASSGIRAGELFF; CDR3 DNA: TGTGCCAGCAGCGGGATCAGGGCCGGGGAGCTGTTTTTT
J gene: TRBJ2-3; clone size: -; D gene: TRBD2; V gene: TRBV13; CDR3 protein: CASSSSAGGTPDTQYF; CDR3 DNA: TGTGCCAGCAGCTCCTCGGCGGGAGGGACTCCAGATACGCAGTATTTT
J gene: TRBJ1-1; clone size: -; D gene: -; V gene: TRBV13; CDR3 protein: CASSLGAAEAFF; CDR3 DNA: TGTGCCAGCAGCTTAGGGGCCGCTGAAGCTTTCTTT
J gene: TRBJ2-5; clone size: -; D gene: TRBD2; V gene: TRBV7-9; CDR3 protein: CASSLLGGSGRPATQYF; CDR3 DNA: TGTGCCAGCAGCTTATTGGGGGGTAGCGGGAGGCCCGCGACCCAGTACTTC
J gene: TRBJ2-3; clone size: -; D gene: -; V gene: TRBV20-1; CDR3 protein: CSAGDPQYF; CDR3 DNA: TGCAGTGCCGGTGATCCGCAGTATTTT
J gene: TRBJ2-1; clone size: -; D gene: -; V gene: TRBV9; CDR3 protein: CASSVGGQQFF; CDR3 DNA: TGTGCCAGCAGCGTAGGAGGCCAGCAGTTCTTC
J gene: TRBJ2-7; clone size: -; D gene: -; V gene: TRBV4-1; CDR3 protein: CASSQERPGSRGYYEQYF; CDR3 DNA: TGCGCCAGCAGCCAAGAACGCCCCGGGTCTCGTGGGTACTACGAGCAGTACTTC
J gene: TRBJ1-1; clone size: -; D gene: -; V gene: TRBV28; CDR3 protein: CASSLPGSHTEAFF; CDR3 DNA: TGTGCCAGCAGTTTACCGGGGTCGCACACTGAAGCTTTCTTT
J gene: TRBJ2-5; clone size: -; D gene: -; V gene: TRBV10-3; CDR3 protein: CATNTGDQETQYF; CDR3 DNA: TGTGCCACCAATACGGGGGACCAAGAGACCCAGTACTTC
J gene: TRBJ1-2; clone size: -; D gene: TRBD1; V gene: TRBV10-3; CDR3 protein: CAIRGDRGRGNYGYTF; CDR3 DNA: TGTGCCATTCGCGGGGACAGGGGGCGAGGAAACTATGGCTACACCTTC
J gene: TRBJ2-2; clone size: -; D gene: TRBD1; V gene: TRBV5-1; CDR3 protein: CASSAQTGGDTGELFF; CDR3 DNA: TGCGCCAGCAGCGCCCAGACAGGGGGTGACACCGGGGAGCTGTTTTTT
J gene: TRBJ2-7; clone size: few; D gene: -; V gene: TRBV4-3; CDR3 protein: CASSQDFGHYEQYF; CDR3 DNA: TGCGCCAGCAGCCAAGACTTTGGCCACTACGAGCAGTACTTC
J gene: TRBJ2-1; clone size: -; D gene: -; V gene: TRBV4-2; CDR3 protein: CASSLDLAYNEQFF; CDR3 DNA: TGTGCCAGCAGCTTGGACTTAGCCTACAATGAGCAGTTCTTC
J gene: TRBJ2-7; clone size: few; D gene: TRBD2; V gene: TRBV5-3; CDR3 protein: CASSSPGGSNYEQYF; CDR3 DNA: TGTGCCAGCAGCTCCCCTGGCGGGAGCAACTACGAGCAGTACTTC
J gene: TRBJ2-7; clone size: -; D gene: -; V gene: TRBV6-5; CDR3 protein: CASSYSSRAVQYF; CDR3 DNA: TGTGCCAGCAGTTACTCCTCCAGGGCCGTGCAGTACTTC
J gene: TRBJ2-7; clone size: -; D gene: TRBD1; V gene: TRBV15; CDR3 protein: CATSRDLGQGGSYEQYF; CDR3 DNA: TGTGCCACCAGCAGAGATCTCGGACAGGGCGGGTCCTACGAGCAGTACTTC
J gene: TRBJ2-7; clone size: -; D gene: -; V gene: TRBV11-3; CDR3 protein: CASSFSMEGRNEQYF; CDR3 DNA: TGTGCCAGCAGCTTTTCCATGGAGGGCAGGAACGAGCAGTACTTC
J gene: TRBJ1-5; clone size: -; D gene: -; V gene: TRBV5-5; CDR3 protein: CASSVGQGNQPQHF; CDR3 DNA: TGTGCCAGCTCCGTTGGCCAGGGGAATCAGCCCCAGCATTTT
J gene: TRBJ2-7; clone size: -; D gene: -; V gene: TRBV5-4; CDR3 protein: CASSLLSSSYEQYF; CDR3 DNA: TGTGCCAGCAGCTTGTTGTCTAGCTCCTACGAGCAGTACTTC
J gene: TRBJ2-5; clone size: -; D gene: TRBD1; V gene: TRBV7-9; CDR3 protein: CASTTGTVKETQYF; CDR3 DNA: TGTGCGAGCACTACCGGGACAGTTAAAGAGACCCAGTACTTC
J gene: TRBJ2-1; clone size: -; D gene: -; V gene: TRBV9; CDR3 protein: CASSVVGGSYNEQFF; CDR3 DNA: TGTGCCAGCAGCGTAGTGGGGGGCTCCTACAATGAGCAGTTCTTC
J gene: TRBJ2-7; clone size: once; D gene: TRBD2; V gene: TRBV19; CDR3 protein: CASSIYSGDSYEQYF; CDR3 DNA: TGTGCCAGTAGTATCTATAGCGGGGACTCCTACGAGCAGTACTTC
J gene: TRBJ2-7; clone size: once; D gene: TRBD1; V gene: TRBV7-2; CDR3 protein: CASHLTGGHEQYF; CDR3 DNA: TGTGCCAGCCACCTGACAGGGGGACACGAGCAGTACTTC
J gene: TRBJ2-1; clone size: -; D gene: -; V gene: TRBV6-5; CDR3 protein: CASSFGGGGGYNEQFF; CDR3 DNA: TGTGCCAGCAGTTTCGGCGGGGGCGGGGGCTACAATGAGCAGTTCTTC
J gene: TRBJ2-7; clone size: -; D gene: -; V gene: TRBV27; CDR3 protein: CASSLWQGIHEQYF; CDR3 DNA: TGTGCCAGCAGTTTATGGCAGGGCATCCACGAGCAGTACTTC
J gene: TRBJ1-6; clone size: -; D gene: TRBD1; V gene: TRBV6-6; CDR3 protein: CASSYLGTGVNSPLHF; CDR3 DNA: TGTGCCAGCAGTTACCTCGGGACAGGGGTTAATTCACCCCTCCACTTT
J gene: TRBJ2-7; clone size: -; D gene: -; V gene: TRBV27; CDR3 protein: CANSLGGSPYEQYF; CDR3 DNA: TGTGCCAACAGTTTGGGGGGTTCTCCCTACGAGCAGTACTTC
J gene: TRBJ1-1; clone size: -; D gene: -; V gene: TRBV5-4; CDR3 protein: CASSLAGQVEAFF; CDR3 DNA: TGTGCCAGCAGCTTGGCAGGGCAGGTTGAAGCTTTCTTT
J gene: TRBJ2-1; clone size: -; D gene: -; V gene: TRBV7-3; CDR3 protein: CASSLTGSYNEQFF; CDR3 DNA: TGTGCCAGCAGCTTAACCGGGTCCTACAATGAGCAGTTCTTC
J gene: TRBJ1-3; clone size: -; D gene: TRBD1; V gene: TRBV7-6; CDR3 protein: CASSLAGQGAPSGNTIYF; CDR3 DNA: TGTGCCAGCAGCTTAGCCGGACAGGGGGCTCCCTCTGGAAACACCATATATTTT
J gene: TRBJ2-7; clone size: -; D gene: TRBD1; V gene: TRBV13; CDR3 protein: CASSLDRDRDHEQYF; CDR3 DNA: TGTGCCAGCAGCTTAGACCGGGACAGGGACCACGAGCAGTACTTC
J gene: TRBJ2-7; clone size: -; D gene: TRBD2; V gene: TRBV4-1; CDR3 protein: CASSFRLAAEEQYF; CDR3 DNA: TGCGCCAGCAGCTTCCGACTAGCTGCCGAAGAGCAGTACTTC
J gene: TRBJ1-3; clone size: -; D gene: -; V gene: TRBV29-1; CDR3 protein: CSVIPGSGNTIYF; CDR3 DNA: TGCAGCGTTATCCCAGGGTCTGGAAACACCATATATTTT
J gene: TRBJ2-1; clone size: -; D gene: TRBD1; V gene: TRBV4-3; CDR3 protein: CASSQGTGTNEQFF; CDR3 DNA: TGCGCCAGCAGCCAAGGGACAGGGACCAATGAGCAGTTCTTC
J gene: TRBJ1-6; clone size: -; D gene: -; V gene: TRBV28; CDR3 protein: CASSGRGNSPLHF; CDR3 DNA: TGTGCCAGCAGTGGCAGAGGTAATTCCCCCCTCCACTTT
J gene: TRBJ2-1; clone size: -; D gene: TRBD2; V gene: TRBV19; CDR3 protein: CASSIWASGPYNEQFF; CDR3 DNA: TGTGCCAGTAGTATTTGGGCTAGCGGTCCTTACAATGAGCAGTTCTTC
J gene: TRBJ2-5; clone size: once; D gene: -; V gene: TRBV9; CDR3 protein: CASSKGTGEETQYF; CDR3 DNA: TGTGCCAGCAGCAAGGGAACGGGGGAAGAGACCCAGTACTTC
J gene: TRBJ2-7; clone size: -; D gene: TRBD2; V gene: TRBV7-2; CDR3 protein: CASSLGSWLADGNEQYF; CDR3 DNA: TGTGCCAGCAGCTTAGGATCATGGCTAGCGGATGGGAACGAGCAGTACTTC
J gene: TRBJ2-3; clone size: -; D gene: -; V gene: TRBV30; CDR3 protein: CAWSLILGIHTDTQYF; CDR3 DNA: TGTGCCTGGAGTTTGATCCTAGGCATCCACACAGATACGCAGTATTTT